These 8 T cell receptor beta chains originate from one sample sequenced in a study of cytomegalovirus exposure and HLA in healthy donors. PCR was performed using 60 Vbeta and 13 Jbeta primers. The repertoire was sequenced with immunoSEQ multiplex PCR; TCRdb's copy has only in-frame clones and lacks some. The sample comprises roughly 100,000 clones, 70% to 90% of which are singletons, and 5.5% to 6.5% rests with the top ten. The specimen was PBMCs. Source of these receptors: a woman aged 18-30 years in good health and CMV-seropositive.

The rearrangement links TRBV7-9 to TRBJ2-5, with 8 bases lining up with TRBD1. The junction had 13 bases not matched to a gene; V was cut back by 5 bases and J by 5 bases. This CDR3 is built from 16 residues. Germline CDR1 is SEHNR and CDR2 is FQNEAQ (reference sequence). CDR3: CASSPPLTGAVETQYF. As DNA, the CDR3 is TGTGCCAGCAGCCCCCCTCTGACAGGGGCGGTTGAGACCCAGTACTTC.

The CDR3 spells CSPPTREVAGPSDTQYF. The CDR3 DNA reads as TGCAGCCCCCCCACCCGGGAAGTAGCGGGGCCCTCAGATACGCAGTATTTT. This sequence joins TRBV29-1 and TRBJ2-3; TRBD2 matches 8 bases. Germline V gives CDR1 SQVTM, CDR2 ANQGSEA. The CDR3 has 17 residues. V lost 8 bases to trimming and J lost 4 bases; unmatched junction nucleotides: 20.

The gene calls are TRBV5-1 and TRBJ2-3, with 8 bases matching TRBD2. The CDR3 is 15 residues long. Germline V gene sequence: CDR1 SGHRS, CDR2 YFSETQ. The junction had 6 bases not matched to a gene; V was cut back by 4 bases and J by 2 bases. CDR3 nucleotides: TGCGCCAGCAGCGAACTAGCGGACCACACAGATACGCAGTATTTT. Encoded protein: CASSELADHTDTQYF.

This rearrangement joins TRBV27 to TRBJ1-5, with D unclear. Germline V gene lookup returns CDR1 MNHEY and CDR2 SMNVEV (reference sequence). Trimming took off 6 bases at V and 3 bases at J, with 15 bases between the two ends. The CDR3 spans 15 residues. The CDR3 DNA follows: TGTGCCAGCAGGGCGCTCGGGGAGCCCAATCAGCCCCAGCATTTT. Translating gives CASRALGEPNQPQHF.

The rearrangement joins TRBV9 to TRBJ2-3; 10 nucleotides match TRBD2. The V gene's germline CDR1 is SGDLS and CDR2 YYNGEE. The CDR3 has 16 residues. The V gene end was trimmed by 4 bases and the J gene end by 6 bases; junction bases not matched to a gene: 11. The DNA for the CDR3 is TGTGCCAGCAGCAAGAGAGCGGGAGGGCCGTACGATACGCAGTATTTT. It yields the protein CASSKRAGGPYDTQYF.

The chain links TRBV27 to TRBJ2-1, with 8 bases aligning to TRBD2. This CDR3 is built from 15 residues. V dropped 3 bases and J dropped 4; count of bases not matched to a gene: 5. Germline CDR1 and CDR2: MNHEY and SMNVEV (reference sequence). CDR3 nucleotides: TGTGCCAGCAGTTTGGTAACTAGCGGATACAATGAGCAGTTCTTC. Translating it yields CASSLVTSGYNEQFF.

The J gene is TRBJ1-4, the V gene TRBV4-1; no clear D gene. The CDR3 spans 13 residues. V gave up 1 base and J gave up 7 bases, with 7 bases separating them. CDR1 is MGHRA and CDR2 is YSYEKL in the germline V gene. This CDR3 reads CASSQVLGEKLFF. The CDR3 region has the DNA TGCGCCAGCAGCCAAGTACTAGGTGAAAAACTGTTTTTT.

The V and J genes are TRBV5-4 and TRBJ2-5, with 15 bases that match TRBD2. In germline, CDR1 is SGHNT, CDR2 YYREEE (reference sequence). The V segment lost 4 bases and the J segment 5 bases; nucleotides outside the gene matches: 6. CDR3 length equals 16 residues. Written as DNA, the CDR3 is TGTGCCAGCAGCCTCCGGACTAGCGGGAGGGTTGAGACCCAGTACTTC. This encodes CASSLRTSGRVETQYF.